Listed here are 17 T cell receptor beta chains from one sample, sequenced in a study of shared clonotypes between healthy human individuals. Assay: immunoSEQ multiplex PCR; the TCRdb copy retains only in-frame clones and omits some. The sample shows around 1,900,000 clones, roughly 93% of them seen only once. Naive CD8 populations comprised CD45RO-negative cells positively selected for CCR7, excluding terminally differentiated effector memory CD45RA+ cells. Sequencing was done on a sample of naive CD8+ T cells from PBMCs. These TCRs come from a man in his late teens or twenties in good health. Some clones in this sample may be carry-over from other donors' samples.

The DNA for the CDR3 is TGTGCCAGCAGTTTTGGGGTCAGGGGGGAGCAGTACTTC. As protein: CASSFGVRGEQYF. J is TRBJ2-7 and V is TRBV28, with TRBD1 identical over 7 bases. Germline assignment: CDR1 MDHEN and CDR2 SYDVKM. The CDR3 contains 13 residues. V shed 3 bases, J shed 7 bases, and the junction held 6 bases outside the gene matches.

The chain links TRBV2 to TRBJ2-7; 8 positions agree with TRBD2. There are 16 residues in the CDR3. The ends lost 4 bases at V and 4 bases at J; junction bases unmatched: 12. Germline CDR1 is SNHLY and CDR2 is FYNNEI. The CDR3 here is CASSGYRLSGSYEQYF. The CDR3 DNA is TGTGCCAGCAGTGGCTACCGACTAAGCGGGAGTTACGAGCAGTACTTC.

The chain uses TRBV19 and TRBJ1-4; TRBD1 might be the D (5 bases). With 3 bases removed from V and 8 bases from J, the gap between germline ends came to 10 bases. The CDR3 loop spans 13 amino acids. CDR1 and CDR2 from the germline V gene are LNHDA and SQIVND (reference sequence). The CDR3 bases are TGTGCCAGTAGTATTGTCAGGGAGGAAAAACTGTTTTTT. Translating it yields CASSIVREEKLFF.

This chain connects TRBV10-1 to TRBJ2-7; D may be TRBD1 (5 bases). The CDR3 sequence is 12 residues long. V lost 2 bases, J lost 6 bases, and 8 bases lay in between. Germline lookup yields CDR1 WNHNN and CDR2 SYGVQD (reference sequence). CDR3 coding DNA: TGCGCCAGCAGTGAGGGCAGGGCCGAGCAGTACTTC. Protein product: CASSEGRAEQYF.

The chain has TRBV2 and TRBJ2-5; D possibly corresponds to TRBD2 (6 bases). Trimming stripped 6 bases from V and 2 bases from J, with 19 bases between. This CDR3 is 16 amino acids long. CDR1 is SNHLY and CDR2 is FYNNEI in the germline V gene. The CDR3 DNA reads TGTGCCAGCAGCGCCGTGCGTGGCGGGAAGCAAGAGACCCAGTACTTC. Its protein product is CASSAVRGGKQETQYF.

The chain carries TRBV14 and TRBJ1-2, with no clear D. The germline V and J ends were trimmed by 4 bases and 3 bases, with 9 bases remaining between them. Looked up from germline, CDR1 is SGHDN and CDR2 is FVKESK. The CDR3 consists of 13 residues. CDR3 in DNA: TGTGCCAGCAGCCGCCGGCAGGACTATGGCTACACCTTC. It yields the protein CASSRRQDYGYTF.

The V call is TRBV7-9, the J call TRBJ1-1; tentatively, D is TRBD1 (5 bases). Germline-derived CDR1 and CDR2 are SEHNR and FQNEAQ (reference sequence). The CDR3 is 18 amino acids. Trimming removed 3 bases from V and 0 bases from J, with 20 bases in between. The CDR3 sequence is CASSFGRRQGGLNTEAFF. The CDR3 DNA follows: TGTGCCAGCAGCTTCGGGCGTCGGCAGGGCGGGTTGAACACTGAAGCTTTCTTT.

The chain employs TRBV9 and TRBJ1-2, with a weak D call TRBD1 (6 bases). Trimming cost V 3 bases and J 7 bases, with 13 bases left between them. There are 13 residues in the CDR3. CDR1 SGDLS and CDR2 YYNGEE come from the germline V gene. The CDR3 region has the DNA TGTGCCAGCAGCGCCGGAGGGGGTCCTGGCTACACCTTC. Protein product: CASSAGGGPGYTF.

The chain has TRBV7-9 and TRBJ2-5; either TRBD1 or TRBD2 may supply D (6 bases each). The ends were cut back, 5 bases at V and 5 bases at J, with 21 bases in the middle. The CDR3 has 16 amino acids. From germline, CDR1 is SEHNR and CDR2 FQNEAQ (reference sequence). The CDR3 coding sequence is TGTGCCAGCAGCCCGCGGGACACACAACAGCGGGAGACCCAGTACTTC. Protein sequence: CASSPRDTQQRETQYF.

This chain links TRBV27 with TRBJ2-2; D remains unclear. This CDR3 is 13 amino acids long. The germline V gene encodes CDR1 MNHEY and CDR2 SMNVEV (reference sequence). V lost 2 bases to trimming and J lost 7 bases, with 8 bases between them. The CDR3 coding sequence is TGTGCCAGCAGTTTACTGACGGGCGGGGAGCTGTTTTTT. This translates into CASSLLTGGELFF.

The CDR3 region has the DNA TGTGCCAGCAGCGAGTCTGGAAGGGTTGGCTATGGCTACACCTTC. It specifies CASSESGRVGYGYTF. The gene calls are TRBV9 and TRBJ1-2; D uncertain. The CDR3 is made up of 15 amino acids. The germline CDR1 and CDR2 sequences are SGDLS and YYNGEE. V lost 3 bases to trimming and J lost 4 bases, with 16 bases between them.

V gene TRBV15 combines with J gene TRBJ2-2; TRBD2 is a possible D gene (5 bases). V lost 0 bases and J 0 bases, leaving 11 bases between the germline ends. In germline, CDR1 is LNHNV, CDR2 YYDKDF (reference sequence). CDR3 length: 17 residues. The CDR3 spells CATSRDVGVSNTGELFF. CDR3 nucleotides: TGTGCCACCAGCAGAGATGTGGGAGTCTCGAACACCGGGGAGCTGTTTTTT.

This clone was seen once. The V call is TRBV25-1, the J call TRBJ1-5, with D possibly matching TRBD1 (6 bases). V gave up 2 bases and J gave up 3 bases, with 8 bases separating them. The CDR3 extends over 14 amino acids. Germline V gene sequence: CDR1 MGHDK, CDR2 SYGVNS. CDR3 residues: CASSERQDNQPQHF. The CDR3 DNA sequence: TGTGCCAGCAGTGAAAGACAGGACAATCAGCCCCAGCATTTT.

Note on this clone: Other DNA sequences in this sample translate to the same CDR3. The chain couples TRBV7-9 to TRBJ1-1; 7 nucleotides align to TRBD1. J lost 6 bases, V lost 9 bases, and 13 bases had no gene match. Germline CDR1 and CDR2: SEHNR and FQNEAQ (reference sequence). The CDR3 sequence is 14 residues long. CDR3 in amino acids: CASSLRQGVAEAFF. In nucleotides, the CDR3 is TGTGCCAGTAGCCTGAGACAGGGTGTGGCTGAAGCTTTCTTT.

The chain combines TRBV10-3 with TRBJ2-2, with 8 positions matching TRBD1. There are 16 residues in the CDR3. Germline loops: CDR1 ENHRY, CDR2 SYGVKD. V dropped 6 bases and J dropped 1; count of bases not matched to a gene: 7. The CDR3 sequence: CAISVTGGENTGELFF. For the CDR3, the DNA is TGTGCCATCAGCGTAACAGGGGGAGAGAACACCGGGGAGCTGTTTTTT.

This rearrangement joins TRBV27 to TRBJ1-1; possibly TRBD1 for D (5 bases). This CDR3 is built from 17 residues. V shed 6 bases and J shed 4 bases, with 24 bases lying between them. Germline CDR1 is MNHEY and CDR2 is SMNVEV (reference sequence). The CDR3 DNA is TGTGCCAGCAGCCCTAGGTGGGGCGGTTCAGTGCGCACTGAAGCTTTCTTT. It yields the protein CASSPRWGGSVRTEAFF.

The rearrangement links TRBV27 to TRBJ1-1; 9 nucleotides match TRBD1. J lost 7 bases, V lost 5 bases, and 14 bases had no gene match. The CDR3 contains 16 residues. Germline CDR1 and CDR2: MNHEY and SMNVEV (reference sequence). CDR3 in amino acids: CASSPLQAQGAVEAFF. Written as DNA, the CDR3 is TGTGCCAGCAGTCCCCTCCAGGCACAGGGGGCCGTTGAAGCTTTCTTT.